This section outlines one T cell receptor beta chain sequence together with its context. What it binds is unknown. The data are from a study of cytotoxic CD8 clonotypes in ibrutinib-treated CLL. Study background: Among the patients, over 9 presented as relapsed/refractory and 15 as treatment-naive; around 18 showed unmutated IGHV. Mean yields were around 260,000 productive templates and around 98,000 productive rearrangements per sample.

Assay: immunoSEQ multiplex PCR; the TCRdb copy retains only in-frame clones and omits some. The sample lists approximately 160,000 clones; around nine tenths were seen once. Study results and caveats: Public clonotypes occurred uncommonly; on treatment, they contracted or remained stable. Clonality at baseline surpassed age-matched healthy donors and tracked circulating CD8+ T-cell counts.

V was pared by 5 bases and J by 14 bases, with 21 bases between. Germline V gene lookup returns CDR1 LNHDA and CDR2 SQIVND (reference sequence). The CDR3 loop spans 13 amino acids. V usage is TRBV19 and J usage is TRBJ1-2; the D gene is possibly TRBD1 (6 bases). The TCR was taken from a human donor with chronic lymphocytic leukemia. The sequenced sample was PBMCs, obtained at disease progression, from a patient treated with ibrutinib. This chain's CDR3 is CASSQKDRTPKTF. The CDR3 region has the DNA TGTGCCAGTAGTCAAAAGGACAGAACCCCGAAGACCTTC.